The 9 T cell receptor beta chains below were found in one sample sequenced in a study of blood T cell repertoires in COVID-19 (dated by TCRdb to 2019 to 2021). Library construction relied on the immunoSEQ multiplex PCR assay. TCRdb limited this immuneACCESS table to in-frame rearrangements with V and J called. A share of clones is missing; checked studies link under half to unresolved V genes, and the rest is unexplained. Present in this sample are around 370,000 clones, under 95% of which were seen just once. Of the sample, around 3.3% falls within the top ten clones. Source material: peripheral blood. The receptors originated from a woman aged 18 to 35 who had recovered from COVID-19.

V usage is TRBV7-9 and J usage is TRBJ1-2; no firm D call. This CDR3 is 15 amino acids long. Germline-derived CDR1 and CDR2 are SEHNR and FQNEAQ (reference sequence). V lost 2 bases to trimming and J lost 8 bases, with 18 bases between them. CDR3 DNA: TGTGCCAGCAGCTTATCCGGGTCCCCCGCCGGCGGCTACACCTTC. This translates into CASSLSGSPAGGYTF. The whole variable domain, filled in from reference TRBV7-9 and TRBJ1-2, reads DTGVSQNPRHKITKRGQNVTFRCDPISEHNRLYWYRQTLGQGPEFLTYFQNEAQLEKSRLLSDRFSAERPKGSFSTLEIQRTEQGDSAMYLCASSLSGSPAGGYTFGSGTRLTVV.

V is TRBV30 and J is TRBJ1-1; D remains unclear. This CDR3 is built from 15 residues. From germline, CDR1 is GTSNPN and CDR2 SVGIG (reference sequence). Trimming cost V 1 base and J 5 bases, with 17 bases left between them. The CDR3 DNA reads as TGTGCCTGGAGTGAAAAAACAGTTAGAGTGACTGAAGCTTTCTTT. It translates to CAWSEKTVRVTEAFF.

The chain has TRBV9 and TRBJ1-2; 9 bases are a match to TRBD1. Trimming at V came to 0 bases and at J to 7 bases, leaving 4 bases not matched to a gene. This CDR3 contains 14 residues. The germline gives CDR1 SGDLS, CDR2 YYNGEE. Written as DNA, the CDR3 is TGTGCCAGCAGCGTAGAGGGACAGGGTAGTGGCTACACCTTC. As protein: CASSVEGQGSGYTF.

The chain carries TRBV9 and TRBJ1-1; no definite D call. Germline CDR1 and CDR2: SGDLS and YYNGEE. Trimming cost V 0 bases and J 0 bases, with 9 bases left between them. This CDR3 comprises 15 residues. CDR3 residues: CASSVATVMNTEAFF. The CDR3 bases are TGTGCCAGCAGCGTAGCTACGGTCATGAACACTGAAGCTTTCTTT.

This sequence joins TRBV6-5 and TRBJ2-2, with TRBD2 matching over 8 bases. J was trimmed by 4 bases and V by 0 bases; bases with no gene match: 4. Germline CDR1 reads MNHEY; CDR2 reads SVGAGI. This CDR3 comprises 16 residues. CDR3 sequence reads: CASSYSLAGGTGELFF. In DNA, the CDR3 is TGTGCCAGCAGTTACTCGCTAGCGGGCGGCACCGGGGAGCTGTTTTTT.

The chain is built from TRBV2 and TRBJ1-5; 8 nucleotides agree with TRBD1. Losses at the gene ends were 3 bases for V and 6 bases for J; bases not matched to a gene: 7. The CDR3 runs to 15 residues. Germline CDR1 SNHLY, CDR2 FYNNEI. The CDR3 DNA reads TGTGCCAGCAGTGATGGGACAGGAGGTTTTCAGCCCCAGCATTTT. Translated, it gives CASSDGTGGFQPQHF.

This chain joins TRBV30 and TRBJ2-5; the D gene is possibly TRBD2 (6 bases). Trimming took off 0 bases at V and 7 bases at J, with 15 bases between the two ends. Germline V gene sequence: CDR1 GTSNPN, CDR2 SVGIG (reference sequence). The CDR3 covers 14 residues. The CDR3 is CAWSVLPGEGTQYF. The CDR3 DNA reads as TGTGCCTGGAGTGTACTGCCGGGAGAGGGGACCCAGTACTTC.

The chain joins TRBV3-1 (or the pseudogene TRBV3-2) to TRBJ2-1; 9 nucleotides align to TRBD2. With 0 bases clipped from V and 8 bases from J, the junction kept 8 bases outside the gene matches. The CDR3 is 16 amino acids. CDR1 and CDR2 from the germline V gene are LGHDT and YNNKEL (reference sequence). The CDR3 sequence is CASSQDRASGMYEQFF. The CDR3 DNA is TGTGCCAGCAGCCAAGATAGGGCTAGCGGGATGTATGAGCAGTTCTTC.

The chain is built from TRBV6-5 and TRBJ2-2, with a tentative D call TRBD2 (6 bases). Germline CDR1 MNHEY, CDR2 SVGAGI. There are 15 residues in the CDR3. Trimming removed 7 bases at V and 5 bases at J, with 17 bases between. CDR3 in amino acids: CASKLTVAGTGELFF. CDR3 bases: TGTGCCAGCAAGTTAACGGTCGCGGGGACCGGGGAGCTGTTTTTT.